This T cell receptor beta chain was recovered during a study of blood T cells in healthy people across ages. Sample-barcoded 5' priming and a J-beta primer mix drove a second PCR of about 6 to 12 cycles. A single record per CDR3 protein comes from TCRdb applying MiXCR to the 5' RACE reads. The table includes over a million distinct CDR3 sequences, approximately 25% detected once. CDR1 is DFQATT and CDR2 is SNEGSKA in the germline V gene (reference sequence). The V and J ends lost 3 bases and 4 bases respectively, with 15 bases between them. The CDR3 contains 14 residues. Each sample yielded at least 6 million isolated PBMCs. The same specimen was also included in a second study, on T cells of mothers and their children. Per that paper: For each mother, over 8 million TCR beta CDR3 reads were obtained, and for each child, approximately 3 million.

The specimen sequenced was blood. The chain joins TRBV20-1 to TRBJ1-2, with D hard to call. The origin of this receptor is a girl aged 2-15 years in good health. The CDR3: CSASLFKRLYGYTF. In DNA, the CDR3 is TGCAGTGCTAGCCTCTTTAAGCGCCTCTATGGCTACACCTTC.